This is a list of T cell receptor beta chains from one sample in a study of T cells in Graves' hyperthyroidism and ophthalmopathy. TCRdb redid the calling of the multiplex PCR reads with MiXCR, one entry per CDR3 protein. This sample has about 570,000 distinct CDR3 sequences; about half occur once, and the top ten carry around 20%. The material sequenced was peripheral blood or thyroid tissue (not recorded which). The receptors derive from an adult woman with Graves' disease, either hyperthyroidism or ophthalmopathy (not recorded which). Each CDR3 is given with its conserved first and last residue. The D gene is left open where the match is weak. Clone size is not always given. Where it is, it says once, few, many or a class for expanded clones.

TRBV20-1	NA	TRBJ1-4	NA	TGCAGTGCTAGAGATTCGGTTGGGGGGCGTGCTATTGTACGTGAAAAACTGTTTTTT	CSARDSVGGRAIVREKLFF
TRBV5-1	many	TRBJ2-2	NA	TGCGCCAGCCAGCCGAGGGAAAACACCGGGGAGCTGTTTTTT	CASQPRENTGELFF
TRBV2	NA	TRBJ2-7	TRBD2	TGTGCCACCAGGACTAGCTTCACCTACGAGCAGTACTTC	CATRTSFTYEQYF
TRBV20-1	NA	TRBJ2-7	NA	TGCAGTGCTAGAGTTAGGGGGGACTACGAGCAGTACTTC	CSARVRGDYEQYF
TRBV30	NA	TRBJ2-6	NA	TGTGCCTGGAGGAGGGCCCAAAGCTCTGGGGCCAACGTCCTGACTTTC	CAWRRAQSSGANVLTF
TRBV10-3	NA	TRBJ1-3	NA	TGTGCCATCAGTGAGTCGACTTACTTAAGGGGGACCGGCTCTGGAAACACCATATATTTT	CAISESTYLRGTGSGNTIYF
TRBV2	NA	TRBJ2-5	NA	TGTGCCAGCAGTGAGCAGGGAAATACGGAGACCCAGTACTTC	CASSEQGNTETQYF
TRBV5-1	NA	TRBJ1-1	NA	TGCGCCAGCAGCTGGAACGGGAGAGGGAACACTGAAGCTTTCTTT	CASSWNGRGNTEAFF
TRBV20-1	NA	TRBJ1-6	TRBD1	TGCAGTTCCGGCAGACCCGGGACAGGTCATAATTCACCCCTCCACTTT	CSSGRPGTGHNSPLHF
TRBV5-1	many	TRBJ2-5	NA	TGCGCCAGCAGGGCTCGGGCAGATGAAGAGACCCAGTACTTC	CASRARADEETQYF
TRBV20-1	NA	TRBJ1-3	TRBD1	TGCAGTGCTAGAGATCTCATGACAGGGGCGTTCGGCTACACCATATATTTT	CSARDLMTGAFGYTIYF
TRBV6-1	many	TRBJ1-1	NA	TGTGCCAGCAGTGGGCAGGGCACTGAAGCTTTCTTT	CASSGQGTEAFF
TRBV5-1	NA	TRBJ2-5	NA	TGCGCCAGCAGACAGGGGCTAGCGGGCGGTGAGACCCAGTACTTC	CASRQGLAGGETQYF
TRBV15	NA	TRBJ1-6	NA	TGTGCCACCAGTGGGATAAGCTCCTATAATTCACCCCTCCACTTT	CATSGISSYNSPLHF
TRBV29-1	once	TRBJ1-5	NA	TGCAGCTTGGATGCCCTTGGGAATCAGCCCCAGCATTTT	CSLDALGNQPQHF
TRBV19	NA	TRBJ2-7	NA	TGTGCCAGTAGTACGGACAGATCCTACGAGCAGTACTTC	CASSTDRSYEQYF
TRBV29-1	few	TRBJ2-7	TRBD1	TGCAGCGTCGCCGGGACAGGCTACGAGCAGTACTTC	CSVAGTGYEQYF
TRBV29-1	NA	TRBJ1-2	NA	TGCAGCTTAGGAGGGGTTGAGAACTATGGCTACACCTTC	CSLGGVENYGYTF
TRBV12-3/TRBV12-4	many	TRBJ1-5	TRBD1	TGTGCCAGCAGTTTGCCGACCTACAGGGGGAAGAGTGAGCCCCAGCATTTT	CASSLPTYRGKSEPQHF
TRBV24-1	NA	TRBJ1-2	NA	TGTGCCACCAGTGATCGCAAACAGGGCTATGGCTACACCTTC	CATSDRKQGYGYTF
TRBV4-1	NA	TRBJ1-1	NA	TGCGCCAGCAGCCTAAAGGGGTTTGAAGCTTTCTTT	CASSLKGFEAFF
TRBV7-3	many	TRBJ1-1	TRBD1	TGTGCCAGCAGCTTCGCCGGGGGACAGTCTTCGTCTGAAGCTTTCTTT	CASSFAGGQSSSEAFF
TRBV7-2	NA	TRBJ2-7	TRBD2	TGTGCCAGCAGCGGTAATAGCGGGAGCTCCTACGAGCAGTACTTC	CASSGNSGSSYEQYF
TRBV28	NA	TRBJ1-1	NA	TGTGCCAGCAGTTTACAGGACAGAGCCTTTGAAGCTTTCTTT	CASSLQDRAFEAFF
TRBV15	NA	TRBJ1-3	NA	TGTGCCACCAGCAGAGACCAGGCGAACACCATATATTTT	CATSRDQANTIYF
TRBV2	few	TRBJ2-7	TRBD1	TGTGCCAGCAGTCTGGGACAGGTTCTCGAGCAGTACTTC	CASSLGQVLEQYF
TRBV6-5	NA	TRBJ2-7	TRBD1	TGTGCCACAAAGACAGGGGCTTACGAGCAGTACTTC	CATKTGAYEQYF
TRBV10-2	NA	TRBJ1-6	NA	TGCGCCAGCAGGGTGGGCGGAGTGAGTAATTCACCCCTCCACTTT	CASRVGGVSNSPLHF
TRBV7-3	NA	TRBJ1-6	TRBD1	TGTGCCAGCAGCTTAACCAGGGGGCCCGATTCACCCCTCCACTTT	CASSLTRGPDSPLHF
TRBV20-1	NA	TRBJ1-6	NA	TGCAGTGCTAGAGGACAGCTGGATTCACCCCTCCACTTT	CSARGQLDSPLHF
TRBV25-1	NA	TRBJ1-1	NA	TGTGCCAGCAGTGAATTTGCAGGGCTGAACACTGAAGCTTTCTTT	CASSEFAGLNTEAFF
TRBV7-9	NA	TRBJ1-1	NA	TGTGCCAGCAGCTCACGGTCTGGGGGTCCTAGCACTGAAGCTTTCTTT	CASSSRSGGPSTEAFF
TRBV10-3	once	TRBJ2-7	TRBD1	TGTGCCATCAATGGACAGGGGGGAAACTACGAGCAGTACTTC	CAINGQGGNYEQYF
TRBV10-2	few	TRBJ2-7	TRBD1	TGTGCCAGCGGACTGCTAGGGACAGGGGGCTTGAACGAGCAGTACTTC	CASGLLGTGGLNEQYF
TRBV19	NA	TRBJ1-6	NA	TGTGCCAGTACCAAAGGGACTAGCTCCTATAATTCACCCCTCCACTTT	CASTKGTSSYNSPLHF
TRBV20-1	many	TRBJ2-5	NA	TGCAGTGCTAGAGATCACGGAGGGCGCACAGGGAATGTCGAGACCCAGTACTTC	CSARDHGGRTGNVETQYF
TRBV13	many	TRBJ1-2	NA	TGTGCCAGCAGCTTAGGCCCCCCTCCGAACTATGGCTACACCTTC	CASSLGPPPNYGYTF
TRBV7-2	few	TRBJ1-5	NA	TGTGCCAGCAGCTTAGAGGGTTATGGCAATCAGCCCCAGCATTTT	CASSLEGYGNQPQHF
TRBV20-1	NA	TRBJ1-6	NA	TGCAGTGCTCCCCCTATAGTAATCGACGGGTCACCCCTCCACTTT	CSAPPIVIDGSPLHF
TRBV5-6	many	TRBJ2-5	NA	TGTGCCAGCAGCTTGTACCGGGGCAGGGAGACCCAGTACTTC	CASSLYRGRETQYF